The 2 T cell receptor beta chains listed next were all sequenced from one sample in a study of cytomegalovirus exposure and HLA in healthy donors (dated 2017 in TCRdb). Library creation used the immunoSEQ multiplex PCR assay. For the multiplex PCR, a mixture combining 60 forward primers for TCR Vbeta segments and 13 reverse primers for TCR Jbeta segments was used. TCRdb provides this immuneACCESS table in a form limited to in-frame rearrangements. Some clones are lacking; in checked studies, under half of them reflect an unresolved V gene, and why the rest are absent is not known. Within this sample are 65,000 to 85,000 clones, with approximately 84% of them counted one time only. 2% to 2.5% of the sample is in the top ten clones. The specimen was PBMCs. Receptor source: a woman aged 45-59 years in good health and CMV-seronegative.

V gene TRBV15 combines with J gene TRBJ2-6; no reliable D call. The V and J ends lost 0 bases and 0 bases respectively, with 9 bases between them. Germline CDR1 LNHNV, CDR2 YYDKDF (reference sequence). The CDR3 runs to 17 residues. The CDR3 protein is CATSRDGHYSGANVLTF. CDR3 in DNA: TGTGCCACCAGCAGAGATGGGCATTACTCTGGGGCCAACGTCCTGACTTTC. Full variable domain (rest looked up from reference TRBV15 and TRBJ2-6): DAMVIQNPRYQVTQFGKPVTLSCSQTLNHNVMYWYQQKSSQAPKLLFHYYDKDFNNEADTPDNFQSRRPNTSFCFLDIRSPGLGDTAMYLCATSRDGHYSGANVLTFGAGSRLTVL.

The gene calls are TRBV7-8 and TRBJ2-2; 8 nucleotides match TRBD2. CDR3 length: 12 residues. Unmatched junction bases numbered 3, after V lost 11 bases and J lost 4 bases. Germline CDR1 reads SGHVS; CDR2 reads FQNEAQ. CDR3 protein: CAPGGGTGELFF. The CDR3 DNA is TGTGCCCCGGGGGGGGGCACCGGGGAGCTGTTTTTT.